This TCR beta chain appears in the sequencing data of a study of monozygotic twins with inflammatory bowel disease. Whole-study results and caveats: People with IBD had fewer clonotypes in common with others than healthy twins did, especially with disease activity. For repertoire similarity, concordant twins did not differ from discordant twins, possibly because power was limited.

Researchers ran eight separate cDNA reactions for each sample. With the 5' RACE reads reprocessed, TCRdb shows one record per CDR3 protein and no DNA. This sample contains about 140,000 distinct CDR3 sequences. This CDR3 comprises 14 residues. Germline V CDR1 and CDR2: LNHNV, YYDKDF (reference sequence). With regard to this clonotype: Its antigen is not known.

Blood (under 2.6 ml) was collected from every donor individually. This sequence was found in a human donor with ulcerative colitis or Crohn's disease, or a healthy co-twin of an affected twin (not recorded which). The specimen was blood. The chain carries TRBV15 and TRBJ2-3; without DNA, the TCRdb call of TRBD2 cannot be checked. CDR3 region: CATSRGLGDDTQYF.